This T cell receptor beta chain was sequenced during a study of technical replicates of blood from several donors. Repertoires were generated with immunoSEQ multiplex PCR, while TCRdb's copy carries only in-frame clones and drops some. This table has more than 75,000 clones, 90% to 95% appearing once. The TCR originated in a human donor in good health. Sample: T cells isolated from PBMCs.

The CDR3 DNA is TGTGCCAGCAGTCCATACAATGAGCAGTTCTTC. Its protein product is CASSPYNEQFF. This chain joins TRBV28 and TRBJ2-1; D gene unclear. CDR1 is MDHEN, CDR2 SYDVKM, per germline. The CDR3 loop spans 11 amino acids. V was trimmed by 5 bases and J by 4 bases, leaving 3 bases between them.